Presented here are 2 T cell receptor beta chains from one specimen sequenced in a study of T cell responses to AZD1222 COVID-19 vaccine. Here immunoSEQ multiplex PCR was the method, and the copy in TCRdb shows in-frame clones only, minus some. This table holds 120,000 to 150,000 clones, more than 85% found once. This sample comprised peripheral blood, obtained on day 0 of AZD1222 vaccination. The receptors shown here come from an adult in good health.

V gene TRBV5-1 combines with J gene TRBJ2-1; the D gene could be TRBD1 or TRBD2 (5 bases each). Germline CDR1 reads SGHRS; CDR2 reads YFSETQ. Trimming removed 5 bases at V and 9 bases at J, with 9 bases between. The CDR3 spans 11 residues. DNA for the CDR3: TGCGCCAGCAGTTCCGGGGCTGAGCAGTTCTTC. The encoded protein is CASSSGAEQFF.

This clone is a singleton in its sample. The chain joins TRBV5-8 to TRBJ2-2, with 9 bases fitting TRBD1. CDR3 length: 15 amino acids. V trimming: 4 bases; J trimming: 5 bases; junction bases outside the gene matches: 6. Germline-derived CDR1 and CDR2 are SGHTS and YDEGEE. Written as DNA, the CDR3 is TGTGCCAGCAGCGCCGGGACAGGGTGGACCGGGGAGCTGTTTTTT. The encoded protein is CASSAGTGWTGELFF. The variable domain in full, completed from reference TRBV5-8 and TRBJ2-2, reads EAGVTQSPTHLIKTRGQQATLRCSPISGHTSVYWYQQALGLGLQFLLWYDEGEERNRGNFPPRFSGRQFPNYSSELNVNALELEDSALYLCASSAGTGWTGELFFGEGSRLTVL.